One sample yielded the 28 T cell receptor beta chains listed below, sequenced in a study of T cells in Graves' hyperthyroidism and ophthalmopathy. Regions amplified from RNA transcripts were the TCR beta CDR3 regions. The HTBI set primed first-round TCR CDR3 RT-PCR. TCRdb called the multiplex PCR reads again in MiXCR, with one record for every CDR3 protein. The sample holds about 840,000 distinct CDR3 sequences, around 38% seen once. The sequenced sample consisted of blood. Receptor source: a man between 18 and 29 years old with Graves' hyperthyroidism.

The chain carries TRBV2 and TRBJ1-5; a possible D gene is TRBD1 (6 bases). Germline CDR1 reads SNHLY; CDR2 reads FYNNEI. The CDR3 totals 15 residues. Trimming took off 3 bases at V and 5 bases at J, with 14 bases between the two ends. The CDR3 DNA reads TGTGCCAGCAGTGACTGGCAGGGGTTACATCAGCCCCAGCATTTT. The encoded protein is CASSDWQGLHQPQHF.

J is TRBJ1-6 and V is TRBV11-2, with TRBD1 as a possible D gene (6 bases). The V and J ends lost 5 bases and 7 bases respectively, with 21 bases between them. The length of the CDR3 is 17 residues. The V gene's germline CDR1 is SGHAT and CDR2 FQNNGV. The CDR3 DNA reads TGTGCCAGCAGCCCGCTAAATAGTCAGGGGATGAATTCACCCCTCCACTTT. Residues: CASSPLNSQGMNSPLHF.

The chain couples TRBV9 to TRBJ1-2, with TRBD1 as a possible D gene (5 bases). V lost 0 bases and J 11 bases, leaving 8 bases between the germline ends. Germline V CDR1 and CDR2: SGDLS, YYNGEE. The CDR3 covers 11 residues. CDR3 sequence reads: CASSVGGAYTF. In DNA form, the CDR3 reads TGTGCCAGCAGCGTAGGGGGCGCGTACACCTTC.

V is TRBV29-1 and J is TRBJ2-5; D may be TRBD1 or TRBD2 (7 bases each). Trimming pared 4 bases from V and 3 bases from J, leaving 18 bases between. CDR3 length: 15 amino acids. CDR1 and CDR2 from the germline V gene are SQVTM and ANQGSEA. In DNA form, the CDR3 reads TGCAGCGTTGTTGTAGGGGGCCGGGGGGAAGAGACCCAGTACTTC. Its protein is CSVVVGGRGEETQYF.

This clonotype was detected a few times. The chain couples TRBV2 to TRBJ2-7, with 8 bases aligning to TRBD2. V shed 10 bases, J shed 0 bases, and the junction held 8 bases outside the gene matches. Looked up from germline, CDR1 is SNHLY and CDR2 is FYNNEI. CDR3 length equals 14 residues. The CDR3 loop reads CATVVAGPSYEQYF. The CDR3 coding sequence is TGTGCCACCGTTGTAGCGGGACCCTCCTACGAGCAGTACTTC.

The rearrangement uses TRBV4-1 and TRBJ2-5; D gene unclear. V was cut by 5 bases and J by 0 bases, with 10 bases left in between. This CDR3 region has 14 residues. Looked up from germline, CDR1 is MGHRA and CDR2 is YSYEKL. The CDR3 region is CASSWLDDQETQYF. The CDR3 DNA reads TGCGCCAGCAGCTGGTTGGACGACCAAGAGACCCAGTACTTC.

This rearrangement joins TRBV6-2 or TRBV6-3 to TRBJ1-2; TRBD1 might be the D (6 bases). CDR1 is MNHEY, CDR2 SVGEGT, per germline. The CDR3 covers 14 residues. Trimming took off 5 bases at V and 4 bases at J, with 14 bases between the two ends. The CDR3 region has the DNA TGTGCCAGCAGTAAGCGGGACAACGGCTATGGCTACACCTTC. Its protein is CASSKRDNGYGYTF.

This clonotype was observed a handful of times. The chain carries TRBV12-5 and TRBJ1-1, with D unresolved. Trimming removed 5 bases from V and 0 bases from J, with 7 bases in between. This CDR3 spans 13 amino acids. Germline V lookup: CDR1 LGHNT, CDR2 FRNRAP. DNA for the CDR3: TGTGCTAGTGGTGTGGGTATGAACACTGAAGCTTTCTTT. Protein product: CASGVGMNTEAFF.

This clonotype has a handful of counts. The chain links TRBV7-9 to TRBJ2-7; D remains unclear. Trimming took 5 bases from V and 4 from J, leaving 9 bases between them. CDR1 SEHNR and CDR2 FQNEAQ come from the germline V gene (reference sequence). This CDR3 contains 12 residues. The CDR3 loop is CASSQQSYEQYF. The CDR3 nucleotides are TGTGCCAGCAGCCAACAGAGTTACGAGCAGTACTTC.

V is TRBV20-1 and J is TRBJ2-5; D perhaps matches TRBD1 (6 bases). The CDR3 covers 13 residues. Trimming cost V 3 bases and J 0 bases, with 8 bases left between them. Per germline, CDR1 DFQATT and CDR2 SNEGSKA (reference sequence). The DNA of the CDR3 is TGCAGTGCTAGCCAGGGGAACCAAGAGACCCAGTACTTC. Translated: CSASQGNQETQYF.

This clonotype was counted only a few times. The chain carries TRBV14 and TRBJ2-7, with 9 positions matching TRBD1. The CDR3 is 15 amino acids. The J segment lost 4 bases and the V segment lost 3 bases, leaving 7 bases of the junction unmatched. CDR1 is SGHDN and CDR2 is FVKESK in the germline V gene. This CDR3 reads CASSQTGTGLYEQYF. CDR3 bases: TGTGCCAGCAGCCAGACCGGGACAGGGTTATACGAGCAGTACTTC.

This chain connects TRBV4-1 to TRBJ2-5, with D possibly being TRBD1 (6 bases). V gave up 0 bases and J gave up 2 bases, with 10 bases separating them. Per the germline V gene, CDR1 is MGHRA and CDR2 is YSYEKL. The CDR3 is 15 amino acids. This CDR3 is CASSQEQGGQETQYF. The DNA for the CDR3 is TGCGCCAGCAGCCAAGAACAGGGCGGACAAGAGACCCAGTACTTC.

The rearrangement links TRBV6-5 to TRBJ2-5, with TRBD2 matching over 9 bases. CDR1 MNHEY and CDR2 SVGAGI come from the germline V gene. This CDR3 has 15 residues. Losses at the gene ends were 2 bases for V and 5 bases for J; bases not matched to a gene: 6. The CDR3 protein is CASSYGGRAEETQYF. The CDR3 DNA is TGTGCCAGCAGTTACGGCGGGAGGGCCGAGGAGACCCAGTACTTC.

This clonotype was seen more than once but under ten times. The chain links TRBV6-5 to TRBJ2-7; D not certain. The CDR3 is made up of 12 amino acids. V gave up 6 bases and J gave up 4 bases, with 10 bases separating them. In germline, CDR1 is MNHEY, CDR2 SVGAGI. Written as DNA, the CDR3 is TGTGCCAGCAGGGCCTGGGATTACGAGCAGTACTTC. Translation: CASRAWDYEQYF.

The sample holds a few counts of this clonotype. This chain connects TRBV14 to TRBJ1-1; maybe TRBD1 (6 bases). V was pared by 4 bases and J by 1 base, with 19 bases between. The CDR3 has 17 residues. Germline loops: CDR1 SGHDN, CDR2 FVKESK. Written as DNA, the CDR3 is TGTGCCAGCAGCCGGATGGGCTCCGGGACACCGAACACTGAAGCTTTCTTT. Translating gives CASSRMGSGTPNTEAFF. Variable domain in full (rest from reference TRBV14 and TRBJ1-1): EAGVTQFPSHSVIEKGQTVTLRCDPISGHDNLYWYRRVMGKEIKFLLHFVKESKQDESGMPNNRFLAERTGGTYSTLKVQPAELEDSGVYFCASSRMGSGTPNTEAFFGQGTRLTVV.

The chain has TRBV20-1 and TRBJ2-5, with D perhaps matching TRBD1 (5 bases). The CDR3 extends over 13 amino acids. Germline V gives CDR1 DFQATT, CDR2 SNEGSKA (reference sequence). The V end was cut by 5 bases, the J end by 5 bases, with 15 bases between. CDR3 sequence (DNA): TGCAGTGCTGGCCTCCAGGGTGGCGAGACCCAGTACTTC. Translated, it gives CSAGLQGGETQYF.

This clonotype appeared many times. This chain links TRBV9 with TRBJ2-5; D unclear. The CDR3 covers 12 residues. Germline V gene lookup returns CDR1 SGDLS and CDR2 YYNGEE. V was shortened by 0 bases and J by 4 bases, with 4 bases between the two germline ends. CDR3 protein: CASSVGSETQYF. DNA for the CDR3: TGTGCCAGCAGCGTAGGATCAGAGACCCAGTACTTC.

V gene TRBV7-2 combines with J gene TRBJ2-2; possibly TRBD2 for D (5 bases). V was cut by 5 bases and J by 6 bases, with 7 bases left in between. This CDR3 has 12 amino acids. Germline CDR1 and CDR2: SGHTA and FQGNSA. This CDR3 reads CASSGSAGELFF. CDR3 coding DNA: TGTGCCAGCAGCGGGAGTGCCGGGGAGCTGTTTTTT.

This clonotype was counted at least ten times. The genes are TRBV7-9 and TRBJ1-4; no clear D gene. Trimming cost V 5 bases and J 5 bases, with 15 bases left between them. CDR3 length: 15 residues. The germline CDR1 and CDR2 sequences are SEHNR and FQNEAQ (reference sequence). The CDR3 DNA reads TGTGCCAGCAGCCCCATCGGAGCACTGAATGAAAAACTGTTTTTT. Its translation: CASSPIGALNEKLFF.

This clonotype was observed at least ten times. The CDR3 region has the DNA TGCAGCGTTCCCGGACAGGGGTCCTACGAGCAGTACTTC. This codes for CSVPGQGSYEQYF. The V and J genes are TRBV29-1 and TRBJ2-7; 9 bases line up with TRBD1. CDR1 and CDR2 from the germline V gene are SQVTM and ANQGSEA. The CDR3 loop spans 13 amino acids. Trimming cost V 5 bases and J 1 base; bases outside gene matches: 3.

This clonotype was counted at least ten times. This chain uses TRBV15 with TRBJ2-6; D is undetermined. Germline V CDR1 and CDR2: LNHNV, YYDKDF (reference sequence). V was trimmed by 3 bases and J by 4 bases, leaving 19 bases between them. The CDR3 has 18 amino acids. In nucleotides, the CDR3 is TGTGCCACCAGCAGTTCTAGGGCCCTGCGTTCCGGGGCCAACGTCCTGACTTTC. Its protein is CATSSSRALRSGANVLTF. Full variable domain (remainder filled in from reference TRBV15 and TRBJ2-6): DAMVIQNPRYQVTQFGKPVTLSCSQTLNHNVMYWYQQKSSQAPKLLFHYYDKDFNNEADTPDNFQSRRPNTSFCFLDIRSPGLGDTAMYLCATSSSRALRSGANVLTFGAGSRLTVL.

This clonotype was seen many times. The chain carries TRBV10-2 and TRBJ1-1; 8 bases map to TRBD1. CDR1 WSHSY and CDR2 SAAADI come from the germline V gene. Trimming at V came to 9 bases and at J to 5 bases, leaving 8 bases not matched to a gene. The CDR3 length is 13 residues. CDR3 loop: CASKRQGWTEAFF. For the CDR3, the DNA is TGCGCCAGTAAGAGACAGGGGTGGACTGAAGCTTTCTTT.

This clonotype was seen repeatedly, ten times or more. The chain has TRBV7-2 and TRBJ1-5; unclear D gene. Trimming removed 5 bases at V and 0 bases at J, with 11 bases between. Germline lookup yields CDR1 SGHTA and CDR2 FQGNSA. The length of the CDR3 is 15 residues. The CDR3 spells CASSLGPYSNQPQHF. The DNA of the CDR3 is TGTGCCAGCAGCCTCGGGCCCTATAGCAATCAGCCCCAGCATTTT. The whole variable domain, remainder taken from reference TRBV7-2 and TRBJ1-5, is GAGVSQSPSNKVTEKGKDVELRCDPISGHTALYWYRQSLGQGLEFLIYFQGNSAPDKSGLPSDRFSAERTGGSVSTLTIQRTQQEDSAVYLCASSLGPYSNQPQHFGDGTRLSIL.

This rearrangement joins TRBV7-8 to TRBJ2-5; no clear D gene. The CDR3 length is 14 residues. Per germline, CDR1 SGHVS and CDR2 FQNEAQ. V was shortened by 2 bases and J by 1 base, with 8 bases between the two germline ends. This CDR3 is CASSLKRSQETQYF. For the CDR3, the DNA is TGTGCCAGCAGCTTAAAACGCAGCCAAGAGACCCAGTACTTC. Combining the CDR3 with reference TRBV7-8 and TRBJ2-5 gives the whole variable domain GAGVSQSPRYKVAKRGQDVALRCDPISGHVSLFWYQQALGQGPEFLTYFQNEAQLDKSGLPSDRFFAERPEGSVSTLKIQRTQQEDSAVYLCASSLKRSQETQYFGPGTRLLVL.

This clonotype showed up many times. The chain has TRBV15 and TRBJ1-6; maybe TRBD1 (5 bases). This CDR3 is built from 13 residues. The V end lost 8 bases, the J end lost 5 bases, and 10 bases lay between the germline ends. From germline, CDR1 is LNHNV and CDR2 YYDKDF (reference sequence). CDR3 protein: CATEDSNNSPLHF. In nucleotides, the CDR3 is TGTGCCACCGAAGACAGCAATAATTCACCCCTCCACTTT.

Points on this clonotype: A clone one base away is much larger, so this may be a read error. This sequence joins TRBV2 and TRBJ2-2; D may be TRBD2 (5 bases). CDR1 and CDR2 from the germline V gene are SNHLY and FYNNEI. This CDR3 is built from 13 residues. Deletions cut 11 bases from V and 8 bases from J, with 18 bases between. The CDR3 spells CAGMGDVTGELFF. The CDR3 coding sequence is TGTGCCGGCATGGGAGACGTAACGGGGGAGCTGTTTTTT. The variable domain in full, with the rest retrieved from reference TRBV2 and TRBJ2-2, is EPEVTQTPSHQVTQMGQEVILRCVPISNHLYFYWYRQILGQKVEFLVSFYNNEISEKSEIFDDQFSVERPDGSNFTLKIRSTKLEDSAMYFCAGMGDVTGELFFGEGSRLTVL.

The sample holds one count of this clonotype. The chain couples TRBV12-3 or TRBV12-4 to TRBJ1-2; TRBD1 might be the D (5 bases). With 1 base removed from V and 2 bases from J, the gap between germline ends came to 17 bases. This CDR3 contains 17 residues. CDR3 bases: TGTGCCAGCAGTTTAGTGCTAAGTACAGGAACCAACTATGGCTACACCTTC. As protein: CASSLVLSTGTNYGYTF.

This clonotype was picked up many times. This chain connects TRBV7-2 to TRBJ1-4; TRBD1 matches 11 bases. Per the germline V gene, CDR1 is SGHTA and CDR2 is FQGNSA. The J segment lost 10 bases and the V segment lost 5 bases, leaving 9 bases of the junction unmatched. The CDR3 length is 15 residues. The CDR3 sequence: CASSTPGQGVGKLFF. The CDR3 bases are TGTGCCAGCAGCACTCCGGGACAGGGGGTAGGAAAACTGTTTTTT.